This T cell receptor (beta chain) was captured by sequencing in a study of T cells after yellow fever vaccination. Study-wide points: Relatively few clonotypes were ones that appeared in both CD4 and CD8 compartments.

MiXCR, run by TCRdb on the 5' RACE reads, gives a single entry per CDR3 protein. The sample lists under 550,000 distinct CDR3 sequences, 20% to 25% occurring once. The CDR3 totals 13 residues. Germline V gives CDR1 LGHDT, CDR2 YNNKEL (reference sequence). Trimming shortened V by 0 bases and J by 14 bases, and 13 bases separated the two germline ends. Only a few counts were recorded for this clonotype. The antigen is not known. The specimen comprised PBMCs, sampled more than 20 days after the first yellow fever vaccination. The chain has TRBV3-1 and TRBJ2-2; unclear D gene. This receptor was obtained from a man between 18 and 29 years old who received the YFV17D yellow fever vaccine. The CDR3 loop is CASSQESVPLLFF. DNA of the CDR3: TGTGCCAGCAGCCAAGAGTCCGTCCCGTTACTGTTTTTT.